The 5 T cell receptor beta chains given below trace back to one sample, sequenced in a study of shared clonotypes between healthy human individuals. The protocol was immunoSEQ multiplex PCR, while the TCRdb copy is restricted to in-frame clones and leaves out a portion. The profile shows more than 1,200,000 clones, approximately 98.5% of them singletons. Sequenced sample: naive CD4+ T cells sorted from blood. Noted subset: CD45RA+ positively selected. The receptors here all came from a young man in good health.

The chain is built from TRBV5-1 and TRBJ2-3; D gene ambiguous. Germline loops: CDR1 SGHRS, CDR2 YFSETQ. The V and J ends lost 3 bases and 2 bases respectively, with 10 bases between them. This CDR3 contains 14 residues. Here the CDR3 reads CASSSHKTTDTQYF. CDR3 sequence (DNA): TGCGCCAGCAGCTCACACAAAACCACAGATACGCAGTATTTT.

This chain connects TRBV27 to TRBJ1-4, with D hard to call. The CDR3 totals 13 residues. V shed 8 bases and J shed 1 base, with 8 bases lying between them. Per the germline V gene, CDR1 is MNHEY and CDR2 is SMNVEV (reference sequence). For the CDR3, the DNA is TGTGCCAGCCCGGAGGAAACTAATGAAAAACTGTTTTTT. It is translated as CASPEETNEKLFF.

This clone was seen just once. V gene TRBV9 combines with J gene TRBJ1-3; D is undetermined. Germline values: CDR1 SGDLS, CDR2 YYNGEE. Trimming stripped 0 bases from V and 9 bases from J, with 10 bases between. This CDR3 has 13 amino acids. CDR3: CASSVEDGFTIYF. Written as DNA, the CDR3 is TGTGCCAGCAGCGTAGAAGATGGCTTCACCATATATTTT.

The CDR3 is CASSLAFQRGPREQYF. The CDR3 coding sequence is TGCGCCAGCAGCTTGGCCTTCCAGCGGGGTCCCCGCGAGCAGTACTTC. The V gene is TRBV5-1, the J gene TRBJ2-7; 7 nucleotides line up with TRBD2. Germline CDR1 and CDR2: SGHRS and YFSETQ. The CDR3 spans 16 residues. J gave up 6 bases and V 0 bases, and 12 bases lay outside the gene matches.

This chain uses TRBV7-2 with TRBJ2-5; possibly TRBD1 for D (5 bases). The CDR3 has 14 residues. V was cut by 2 bases and J by 2 bases, with 9 bases left in between. Germline V lookup: CDR1 SGHTA, CDR2 FQGNSA. In DNA form, the CDR3 reads TGTGCCAGCAGCTTAAGATCAGGGCAAGAGACCCAGTACTTC. Its translation is CASSLRSGQETQYF.